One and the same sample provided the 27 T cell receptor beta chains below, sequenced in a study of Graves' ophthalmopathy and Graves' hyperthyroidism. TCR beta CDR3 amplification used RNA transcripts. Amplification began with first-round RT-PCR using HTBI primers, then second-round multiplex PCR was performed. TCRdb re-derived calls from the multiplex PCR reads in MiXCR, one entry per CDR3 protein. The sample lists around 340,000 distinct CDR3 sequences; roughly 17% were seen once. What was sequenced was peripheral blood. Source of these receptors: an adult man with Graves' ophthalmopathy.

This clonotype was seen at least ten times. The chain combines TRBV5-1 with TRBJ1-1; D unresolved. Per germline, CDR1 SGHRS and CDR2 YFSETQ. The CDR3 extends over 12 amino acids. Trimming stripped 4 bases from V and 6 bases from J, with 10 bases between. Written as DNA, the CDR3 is TGCGCCAGCAGCGCACTGGGCCCTGAAGCTTTCTTT. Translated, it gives CASSALGPEAFF.

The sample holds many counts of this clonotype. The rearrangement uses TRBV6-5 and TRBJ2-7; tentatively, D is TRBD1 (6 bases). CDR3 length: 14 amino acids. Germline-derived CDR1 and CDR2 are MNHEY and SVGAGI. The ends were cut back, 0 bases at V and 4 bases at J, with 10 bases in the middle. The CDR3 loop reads CASSYSIGGYEQYF. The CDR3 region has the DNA TGTGCCAGCAGTTACTCGATAGGGGGTTACGAGCAGTACTTC.

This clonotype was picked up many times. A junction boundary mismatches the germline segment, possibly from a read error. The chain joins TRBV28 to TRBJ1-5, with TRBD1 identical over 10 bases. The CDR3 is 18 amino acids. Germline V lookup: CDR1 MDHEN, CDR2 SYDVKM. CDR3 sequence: CASTGLLTGGYSNQPQRF. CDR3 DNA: TGTGCCAGCACCGGACTACTGACAGGGGGCTATAGCAATCAGCCCCAGCGTTTT.

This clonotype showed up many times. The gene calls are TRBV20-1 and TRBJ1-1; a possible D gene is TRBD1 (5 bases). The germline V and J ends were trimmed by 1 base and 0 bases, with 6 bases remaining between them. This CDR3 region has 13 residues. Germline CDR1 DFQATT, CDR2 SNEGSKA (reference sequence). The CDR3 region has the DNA TGCAGTGCTAGAGGGGACTTGAACACTGAAGCTTTCTTT. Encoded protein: CSARGDLNTEAFF.

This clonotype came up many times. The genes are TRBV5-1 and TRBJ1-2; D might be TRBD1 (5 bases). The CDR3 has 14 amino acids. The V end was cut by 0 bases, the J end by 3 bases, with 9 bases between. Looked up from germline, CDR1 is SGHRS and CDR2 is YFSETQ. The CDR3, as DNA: TGCGCCAGCAGCTTGGAGGGGCAGCACTATGGCTACACCTTC. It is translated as CASSLEGQHYGYTF.

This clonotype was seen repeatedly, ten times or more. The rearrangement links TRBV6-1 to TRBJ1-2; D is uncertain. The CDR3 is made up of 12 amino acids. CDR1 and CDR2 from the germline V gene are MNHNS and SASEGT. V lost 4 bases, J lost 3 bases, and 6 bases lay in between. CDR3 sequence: CASSGSYYGYTF. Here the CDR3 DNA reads TGTGCCAGCAGTGGAAGTTACTATGGCTACACCTTC.

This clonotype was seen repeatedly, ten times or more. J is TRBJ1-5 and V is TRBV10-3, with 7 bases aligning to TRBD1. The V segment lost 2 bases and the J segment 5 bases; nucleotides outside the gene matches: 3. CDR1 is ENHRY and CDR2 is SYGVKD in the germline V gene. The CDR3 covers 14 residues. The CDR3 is CAISETGEDQPQHF. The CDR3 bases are TGTGCCATCAGTGAGACAGGGGAGGATCAGCCCCAGCATTTT.

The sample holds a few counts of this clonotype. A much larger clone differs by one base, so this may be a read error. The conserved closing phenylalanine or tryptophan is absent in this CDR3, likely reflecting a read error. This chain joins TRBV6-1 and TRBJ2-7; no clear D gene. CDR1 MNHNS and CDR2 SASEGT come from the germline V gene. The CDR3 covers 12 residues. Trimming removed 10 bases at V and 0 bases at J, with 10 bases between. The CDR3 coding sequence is TGTGCCACCGGCAGAAGCTCCTACGAGCAGTACTCC. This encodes CATGRSSYEQYS.

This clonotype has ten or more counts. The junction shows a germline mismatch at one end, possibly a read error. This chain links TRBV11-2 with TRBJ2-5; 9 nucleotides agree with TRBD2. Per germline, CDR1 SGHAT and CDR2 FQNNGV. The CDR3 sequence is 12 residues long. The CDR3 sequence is CASSTRTSAFHF. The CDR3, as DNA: TGTGCCAGCAGCACCCGGACTAGCGCTTTTCATTTC.

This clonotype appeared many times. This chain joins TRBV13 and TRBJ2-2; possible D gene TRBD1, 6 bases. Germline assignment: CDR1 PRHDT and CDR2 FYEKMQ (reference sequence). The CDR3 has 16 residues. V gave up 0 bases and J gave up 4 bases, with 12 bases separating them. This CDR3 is CASSLGETGITGELFF. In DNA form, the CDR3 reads TGTGCCAGCAGCTTAGGGGAAACAGGGATCACCGGGGAGCTGTTTTTT.

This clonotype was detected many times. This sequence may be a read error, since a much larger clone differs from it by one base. CDR3 bases: TGTGCCAGCACCCCGAGACAGGTGATATACGAGCAGTACTTC. The encoded protein is CASTPRQVIYEQYF. This chain connects TRBV2 to TRBJ2-7; possibly TRBD1 for D (6 bases). V lost 7 bases, J lost 4 bases, and 17 bases lay in between. Germline V gene sequence: CDR1 SNHLY, CDR2 FYNNEI. The CDR3 is made up of 14 amino acids.

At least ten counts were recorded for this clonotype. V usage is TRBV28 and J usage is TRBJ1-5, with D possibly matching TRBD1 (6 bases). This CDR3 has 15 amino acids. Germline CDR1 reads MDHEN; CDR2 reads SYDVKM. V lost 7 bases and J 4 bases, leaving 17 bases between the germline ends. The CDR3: CASTVDWTDNQPQHF. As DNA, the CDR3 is TGTGCCAGCACGGTCGACTGGACAGATAATCAGCCCCAGCATTTT.

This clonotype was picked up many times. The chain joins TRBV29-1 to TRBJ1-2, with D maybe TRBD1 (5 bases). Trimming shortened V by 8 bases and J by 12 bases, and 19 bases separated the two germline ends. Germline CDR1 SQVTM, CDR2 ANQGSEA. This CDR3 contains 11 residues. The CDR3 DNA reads TGCAGCCCTGGGGGGGAGGCGTCTCACACCTTC. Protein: CSPGGEASHTF.

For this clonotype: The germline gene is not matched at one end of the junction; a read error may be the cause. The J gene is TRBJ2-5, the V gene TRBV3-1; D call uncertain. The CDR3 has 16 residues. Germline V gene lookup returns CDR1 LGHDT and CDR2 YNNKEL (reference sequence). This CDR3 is CTSMGITPSYQETQYF. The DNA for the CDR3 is TGTACCAGCATGGGTATAACTCCCTCCTACCAAGAGACCCAGTACTTC.

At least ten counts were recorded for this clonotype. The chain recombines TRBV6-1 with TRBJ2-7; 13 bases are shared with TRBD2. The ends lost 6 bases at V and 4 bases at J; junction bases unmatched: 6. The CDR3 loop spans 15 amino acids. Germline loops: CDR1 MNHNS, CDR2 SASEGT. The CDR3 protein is CASRELAGGLYEQYF. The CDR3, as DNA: TGTGCCAGCAGAGAACTAGCGGGAGGGCTTTACGAGCAGTACTTC.

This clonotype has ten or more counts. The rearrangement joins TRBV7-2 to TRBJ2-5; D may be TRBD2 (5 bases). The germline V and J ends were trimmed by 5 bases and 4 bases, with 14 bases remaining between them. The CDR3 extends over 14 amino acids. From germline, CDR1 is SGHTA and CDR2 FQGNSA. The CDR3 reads CASSPRRATETQYF. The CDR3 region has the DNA TGTGCCAGCAGCCCACGGCGGGCCACAGAGACCCAGTACTTC.

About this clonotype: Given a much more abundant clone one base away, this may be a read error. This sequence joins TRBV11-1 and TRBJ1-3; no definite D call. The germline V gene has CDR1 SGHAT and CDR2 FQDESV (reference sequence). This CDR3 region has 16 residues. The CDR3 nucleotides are TGTGCCATCAGCGATGATGGAGGCAGCTCTGGAAACACCATATATTTT. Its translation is CAISDDGGSSGNTIYF. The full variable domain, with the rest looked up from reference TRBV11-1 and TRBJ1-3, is EAEVAQSPRYKITEKSQAVAFWCDPISGHATLYWYRQILGQGPELLVQFQDESVVDDSQLPKDRFSAERLKGVDSTLKIQPAELGDSAMYLCAISDDGGSSGNTIYFGEGSWLTVV.

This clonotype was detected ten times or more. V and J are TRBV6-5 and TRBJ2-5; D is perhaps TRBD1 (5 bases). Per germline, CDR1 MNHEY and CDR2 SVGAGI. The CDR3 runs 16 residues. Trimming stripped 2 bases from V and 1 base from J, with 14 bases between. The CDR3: CASSYDWGRGQETQYF. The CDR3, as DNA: TGTGCCAGCAGTTACGATTGGGGTAGGGGCCAAGAGACCCAGTACTTC.

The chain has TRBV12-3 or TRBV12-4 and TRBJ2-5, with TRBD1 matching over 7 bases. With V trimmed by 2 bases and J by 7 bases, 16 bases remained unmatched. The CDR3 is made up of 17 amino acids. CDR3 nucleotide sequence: TGTGCCAGCAGTTTAAATTGGACAGGCAATCTGAAAGGGACCCAGTACTTC. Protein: CASSLNWTGNLKGTQYF.

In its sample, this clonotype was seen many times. CDR3 sequence: CASTLSPHRVQGYQETQYF. In DNA form, the CDR3 reads TGTGCCAGCACCCTATCCCCCCACAGGGTTCAGGGGTACCAAGAGACCCAGTACTTC. The chain recombines TRBV28 with TRBJ2-5; possibly TRBD1 for D (6 bases). The CDR3 contains 19 residues. Trimming took 7 bases from V and 0 from J, leaving 27 bases between them. Germline CDR1 reads MDHEN; CDR2 reads SYDVKM. Complete variable domain (other parts from reference TRBV28 and TRBJ2-5): DVKVTQSSRYLVKRTGEKVFLECVQDMDHENMFWYRQDPGLGLRLIYFSYDVKMKEKGDIPEGYSVSREKKERFSLILESASTNQTSMYLCASTLSPHRVQGYQETQYFGPGTRLLVL.

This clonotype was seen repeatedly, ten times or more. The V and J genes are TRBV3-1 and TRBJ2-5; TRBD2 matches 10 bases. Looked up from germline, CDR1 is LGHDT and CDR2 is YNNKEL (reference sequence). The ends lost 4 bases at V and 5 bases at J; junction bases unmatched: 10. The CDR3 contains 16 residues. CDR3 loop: CASSPPRVAGGETQYF. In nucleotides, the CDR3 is TGTGCCAGCAGCCCCCCCCGAGTAGCGGGAGGTGAGACCCAGTACTTC.

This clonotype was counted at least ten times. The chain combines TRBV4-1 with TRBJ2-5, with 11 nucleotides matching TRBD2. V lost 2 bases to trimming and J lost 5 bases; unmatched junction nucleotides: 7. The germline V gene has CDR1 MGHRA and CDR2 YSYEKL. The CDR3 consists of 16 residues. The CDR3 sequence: CASSQFSGGARETQYF. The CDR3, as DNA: TGCGCCAGCAGCCAATTTAGCGGGGGGGCCCGTGAGACCCAGTACTTC.

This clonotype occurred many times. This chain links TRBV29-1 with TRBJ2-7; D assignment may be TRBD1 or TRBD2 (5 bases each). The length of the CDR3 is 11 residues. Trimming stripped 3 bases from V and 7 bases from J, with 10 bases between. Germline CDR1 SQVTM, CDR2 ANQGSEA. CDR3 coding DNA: TGCAGCGTTGACGAGGGGCGGGAGCAGTACTTC. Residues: CSVDEGREQYF.

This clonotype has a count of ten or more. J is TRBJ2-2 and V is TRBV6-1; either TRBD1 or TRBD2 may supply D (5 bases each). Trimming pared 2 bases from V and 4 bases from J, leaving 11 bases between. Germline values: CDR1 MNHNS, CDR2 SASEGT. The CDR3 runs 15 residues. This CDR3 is CASSELGVATGELFF. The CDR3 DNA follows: TGTGCCAGCAGTGAATTGGGGGTCGCCACCGGGGAGCTGTTTTTT.

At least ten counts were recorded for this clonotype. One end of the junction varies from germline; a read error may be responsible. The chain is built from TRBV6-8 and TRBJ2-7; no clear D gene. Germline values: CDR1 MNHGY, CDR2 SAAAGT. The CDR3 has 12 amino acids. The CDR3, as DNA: TGTGCCAGCAGTTATAGTAGGTGGTCAGATCTCTTC. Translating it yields CASSYSRWSDLF.

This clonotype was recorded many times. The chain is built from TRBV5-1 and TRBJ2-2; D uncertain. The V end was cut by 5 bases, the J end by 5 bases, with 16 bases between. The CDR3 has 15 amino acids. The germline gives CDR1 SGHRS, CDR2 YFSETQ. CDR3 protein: CASRPRTAPTGELFF. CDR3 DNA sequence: TGCGCCAGCAGGCCCCGGACGGCCCCTACCGGGGAGCTGTTTTTT.

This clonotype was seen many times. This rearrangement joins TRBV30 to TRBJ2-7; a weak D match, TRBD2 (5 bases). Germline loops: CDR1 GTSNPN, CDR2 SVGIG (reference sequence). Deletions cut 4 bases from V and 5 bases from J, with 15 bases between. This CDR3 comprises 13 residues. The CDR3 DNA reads TGTGCCTGGACCCTCAAAGGCGGGCACGAGCAGTACTTC. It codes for CAWTLKGGHEQYF.